What follows are 25 T cell receptor beta chains derived from one specimen sequenced in a study of shared clonotypes between healthy human individuals. The method was immunoSEQ multiplex PCR; TCRdb's version includes in-frame clones alone and lacks a portion of them. The sample has hundreds of thousands of clones; around four fifths are singletons. Specimen: memory CD4+ T cells sorted from blood. The subset is: CD45RA-negative fraction. Receptors originate from a woman aged 25 to 39 in good health.

V gene TRBV28 combines with J gene TRBJ2-1, with 7 bases matching TRBD2. Germline V gene sequence: CDR1 MDHEN, CDR2 SYDVKM. Unmatched junction bases numbered 10, after V lost 7 bases and J lost 4 bases. There are 15 residues in the CDR3. The CDR3 protein is CASNKAGSFYNEQFF. The CDR3 nucleotides are TGTGCCAGCAACAAAGCGGGAAGTTTTTACAATGAGCAGTTCTTC.

The DNA of the CDR3 is TGTGCCAGCAGCCCCCTCGGGACTGGGTCCACCGGGGAGCTGTTTTTT. Its protein is CASSPLGTGSTGELFF. The J gene is TRBJ2-2, the V gene TRBV9; D is perhaps TRBD2 (6 bases). Trimming removed 4 bases at V and 4 bases at J, with 17 bases between. This CDR3 comprises 16 residues. Germline loops: CDR1 SGDLS, CDR2 YYNGEE.

This chain links TRBV7-6 with TRBJ2-3; D unclear. The CDR3 is made up of 13 amino acids. The V end lost 4 bases, the J end lost 5 bases, and 10 bases lay between the germline ends. Germline V gives CDR1 SGHVS, CDR2 FNYEAQ. In nucleotides, the CDR3 is TGTGCCAGCAGCTCGTATCACAAAGATACGCAGTATTTT. Its protein product is CASSSYHKDTQYF.

This clone was detected once. Here the CDR3 reads CASGSQTTYGYTF. As DNA, the CDR3 is TGTGCCAGCGGCAGCCAGACGACCTATGGCTACACCTTC. The chain joins TRBV2 to TRBJ1-2; the D is unclear. CDR1 is SNHLY and CDR2 is FYNNEI in the germline V gene. V lost 8 bases, J lost 4 bases, and 14 bases lay in between. This CDR3 has 13 residues.

The chain combines TRBV5-8 with TRBJ2-3, with 7 nucleotides matching TRBD1. V dropped 2 bases and J dropped 2; count of bases not matched to a gene: 2. The CDR3 is 14 amino acids. Per the germline V gene, CDR1 is SGHTS and CDR2 is YDEGEE. CDR3 sequence (DNA): TGTGCCAGCAGCTTCGGACAGGACACAGATACGCAGTATTTT. It codes for CASSFGQDTDTQYF.

The genes are TRBV30 and TRBJ2-3, with 9 bases aligning to TRBD2. The germline CDR1 and CDR2 sequences are GTSNPN and SVGIG (reference sequence). With 5 bases clipped from V and 5 bases from J, the junction kept 2 bases outside the gene matches. The CDR3 has 12 amino acids. CDR3 sequence: CAWGAGGDTQYF. Written as DNA, the CDR3 is TGTGCCTGGGGAGCGGGAGGAGATACGCAGTATTTT.

Notes on this clone: Other DNA sequences in this sample translate to the same CDR3. The rearrangement uses TRBV20-1 and TRBJ2-7; D gene unclear. The germline V and J ends were trimmed by 6 bases and 4 bases, with 10 bases remaining between them. CDR1 DFQATT and CDR2 SNEGSKA come from the germline V gene (reference sequence). The CDR3 is 11 amino acids. The chain's CDR3 is CSAVALYEQYF. CDR3 nucleotides: TGCAGTGCGGTCGCATTATACGAGCAGTACTTC.

V and J are TRBV20-1 and TRBJ2-1; D is unclear. V lost 6 bases to trimming and J lost 9 bases, with 12 bases between them. The CDR3 has 11 amino acids. CDR1 DFQATT and CDR2 SNEGSKA come from the germline V gene (reference sequence). CDR3 sequence: CSAGRLSEQFF. In DNA form, the CDR3 reads TGCAGTGCCGGTAGGCTAAGTGAGCAGTTCTTC.

This chain links TRBV11-1 with TRBJ2-7, with D maybe TRBD1 (5 bases). The CDR3 is 15 residues long. In germline, CDR1 is SGHAT, CDR2 FQDESV (reference sequence). The V gene lost 0 bases and the J gene lost 0 bases, with 9 bases spanning the gap. CDR3: CASSLAGRDSYEQYF. CDR3 in DNA: TGTGCCAGCAGCTTAGCCGGCAGGGACTCCTACGAGCAGTACTTC.

The chain employs TRBV5-1 and TRBJ2-7; D gene uncertain. Per the germline V gene, CDR1 is SGHRS and CDR2 is YFSETQ. Between the trimmed V and J ends, which lost 5 bases and 3 bases, there was a span of 12 bases. The CDR3 consists of 13 residues. This chain's CDR3 is CASRPIIDYEQYF. Written as DNA, the CDR3 is TGCGCCAGCAGGCCGATTATTGACTACGAGCAGTACTTC.

To note about this clone: At the DNA level, this CDR3 is encoded by other sequences in the same sample as well. CDR3 region: CASSISGYNEQFF. In DNA form, the CDR3 reads TGTGCCAGTAGTATTTCAGGGTATAATGAGCAGTTCTTC. The chain has TRBV19 and TRBJ2-1, with D maybe TRBD1 (5 bases). Germline V lookup: CDR1 LNHDA, CDR2 SQIVND (reference sequence). This CDR3 has 13 residues. Trimming removed 3 bases at V and 7 bases at J, with 10 bases between.

The chain employs TRBV5-1 and TRBJ2-3; D remains unclear. CDR3 length equals 13 residues. Trimming removed 6 bases from V and 4 bases from J, with 12 bases in between. The germline gives CDR1 SGHRS, CDR2 YFSETQ. The CDR3 nucleotides read TGCGCCAGCACCACCAATACGGCAGATACGCAGTATTTT. Its protein is CASTTNTADTQYF.

CDR3: CSVEESAATEAFF. CDR3 in DNA: TGCAGCGTTGAAGAGTCGGCAGCGACTGAAGCTTTCTTT. The rearrangement links TRBV29-1 to TRBJ1-1; D gene uncertain. Germline CDR1 is SQVTM and CDR2 is ANQGSEA. Trimming shortened V by 0 bases and J by 5 bases, and 10 bases separated the two germline ends. This CDR3 contains 13 residues.

This chain links TRBV9 with TRBJ1-6; 10 nucleotides match TRBD1. Germline V CDR1 and CDR2: SGDLS, YYNGEE. The CDR3 has 15 residues. V lost 3 bases, J lost 10 bases, and 7 bases stayed unmatched. CDR3 in amino acids: CASSDGQGVQSPLHF. For the CDR3, the DNA is TGTGCCAGCAGCGACGGACAGGGGGTTCAGTCACCCCTCCACTTT.

The chain carries TRBV27 and TRBJ2-3; no firm D call. V dropped 2 bases and J dropped 6 bases, with 12 bases sitting between them. The CDR3 has 14 amino acids. The germline gives CDR1 MNHEY, CDR2 SMNVEV (reference sequence). The CDR3 nucleotides are TGTGCCAGCAGTTTACAGTCCCCCTCCGATACGCAGTATTTT. This sequence encodes CASSLQSPSDTQYF.

The chain uses TRBV25-1 and TRBJ2-1, with a possible D match to TRBD2 (6 bases). Germline V gene lookup returns CDR1 MGHDK and CDR2 SYGVNS. V was clipped by 4 bases and J by 8 bases, with 21 bases between them. The CDR3 is made up of 16 amino acids. The CDR3 is CASSGWSGFRSDEQFF. For the CDR3, the DNA is TGTGCCAGCAGTGGATGGAGCGGGTTCCGCTCCGATGAGCAGTTCTTC.

The chain uses TRBV12-5 and TRBJ2-1; 9 bases are a match to TRBD2. The CDR3 totals 17 residues. V trimming: 0 bases; J trimming: 7 bases; junction bases outside the gene matches: 10. Germline loops: CDR1 LGHNT, CDR2 FRNRAP. CDR3 DNA: TGTGCTAGTGGTTTGGTACTTATAGCGGGAGACAAAAATGAGCAGTTCTTC. Its protein product is CASGLVLIAGDKNEQFF.

In nucleotides, the CDR3 is TGCGCCAGCAGCTTGGGGCTAGCGAACTACAATGAGCAGTTCTTC. It translates to CASSLGLANYNEQFF. This chain uses TRBV5-1 with TRBJ2-1; D is perhaps TRBD2 (6 bases). Germline CDR1 SGHRS, CDR2 YFSETQ. Trimming shortened V by 0 bases and J by 3 bases, and 10 bases separated the two germline ends. This CDR3 region has 15 residues.

The gene calls are TRBV19 and TRBJ1-5; tentatively, D is TRBD1 (5 bases). Deletions cut 8 bases from V and 1 base from J, with 12 bases between. Germline V CDR1 and CDR2: LNHDA, SQIVND (reference sequence). CDR3 length: 14 residues. CDR3 coding DNA: TGTGCCAGTGGAGGGGCGGGAAGCAATCAGCCCCAGCATTTT. Translating it yields CASGGAGSNQPQHF. Full variable domain (missing parts from reference TRBV19 and TRBJ1-5): DGGITQSPKYLFRKEGQNVTLSCEQNLNHDAMYWYRQDPGQGLRLIYYSQIVNDFQKGDIAEGYSVSREKKESFPLTVTSAQKNPTAFYLCASGGAGSNQPQHFGDGTRLSIL.

V is TRBV13 and J is TRBJ2-7; 9 nucleotides line up with TRBD1. With V trimmed by 5 bases and J by 2 bases, 7 bases remained unmatched. CDR3 size: 15 residues. Germline-derived CDR1 and CDR2 are PRHDT and FYEKMQ (reference sequence). CDR3 bases: TGTGCCAGCAGCCTGAATGGACAGGGGACCTACGAGCAGTACTTC. This translates into CASSLNGQGTYEQYF.

With respect to this clone: One end of the junction does not line up with germline, which may come from a read error. The chain uses TRBV6-6 and TRBJ1-1; D is possibly TRBD1 (5 bases). The length of the CDR3 is 15 residues. Germline assignment: CDR1 MNHNY and CDR2 SVGAGI (reference sequence). CDR3 sequence reads: CASSGIGDLKTEAFF. The CDR3 DNA reads as TGTGCCAGCAGTGGGATAGGGGACTTGAAAACTGAAGCTTTCTTT.

This clone showed up just a few times. This sequence joins TRBV14 and TRBJ1-2; 7 bases match TRBD1. This CDR3 has 15 amino acids. V was pared by 4 bases and J by 8 bases, with 13 bases of the junction left unmatched. Germline V gene sequence: CDR1 SGHDN, CDR2 FVKESK. CDR3 amino acids: CASSPQKGARHGYTF. Here the CDR3 DNA reads TGTGCCAGCAGCCCTCAAAAGGGGGCGCGTCACGGCTACACCTTC.

This chain connects TRBV28 to TRBJ2-5; 9 bases match TRBD2. V was clipped by 8 bases and J by 5 bases; unmatched bases: 6. This CDR3 has 13 residues. Germline V gene lookup returns CDR1 MDHEN and CDR2 SYDVKM. The CDR3 nucleotides read TGTGCCAGCGGCAGAGGGACTAGCGAGACCCAGTACTTC. Its protein product is CASGRGTSETQYF.

This clone was counted between two and nine times. At the DNA level, this CDR3 is encoded by other sequences in the same sample as well. The gene calls are TRBV5-1 and TRBJ2-1; 11 bases fit TRBD2. CDR1 SGHRS and CDR2 YFSETQ come from the germline V gene. J was trimmed by 6 bases and V by 3 bases; bases with no gene match: 2. The CDR3 runs 14 residues. In DNA form, the CDR3 reads TGCGCCAGCAGCTACGGGACTAGCGGCAATGAGCAGTTCTTC. Translated: CASSYGTSGNEQFF.

The rearrangement joins TRBV27 to TRBJ2-5; 8 bases map to TRBD2. The better agreement between TRBJ2-7 and the DNA end casts doubt on the J call. CDR1 and CDR2 (germline): MNHEY, SMNVEV (reference sequence). The CDR3 spans 13 residues. The CDR3 loop is CASQGSGKYEQYF. CDR3 in DNA: TGTGCCAGCCAGGGTAGCGGGAAGTACGAGCAGTACTTC.